Presented here are 23 T cell receptor beta chains from one specimen sequenced in a study of blood T cell repertoires in COVID-19. TCRdb's copy holds only in-frame clones and misses some; the assay was immunoSEQ multiplex PCR. The sample shows roughly 670,000 clones, around 90% of them seen only once. Sequenced material: peripheral blood. The receptor source for this set is a woman between 18 and 29 years old with acute or convalescent COVID-19.

The chain joins TRBV6-5 to TRBJ1-1; D gene ambiguous. V gave up 2 bases and J gave up 1 base, with 8 bases separating them. This CDR3 comprises 14 residues. The germline CDR1 and CDR2 sequences are MNHEY and SVGAGI. The CDR3: CASSYADQNTEAFF. The CDR3 bases are TGTGCCAGCAGTTACGCGGATCAGAACACTGAAGCTTTCTTT.

The chain uses TRBV12-3 or TRBV12-4 and TRBJ2-7; 8 bases are shared with TRBD2. The CDR3 contains 11 residues. V gave up 5 bases and J gave up 10 bases; unmatched junction bases: 4. The CDR3 coding sequence is TGTGCCAGCAGTCCGGGGGGGGGACAGTACTTC. Protein: CASSPGGGQYF.

This clone has a single count. This chain links TRBV7-8 with TRBJ1-1, with 12 bases identical to TRBD1. This CDR3 is built from 17 residues. Germline CDR1 and CDR2: SGHVS and FQNEAQ. Trimming at V came to 4 bases and at J to 4 bases, leaving 10 bases not matched to a gene. CDR3 region: CASSYSGQGAYRTEAFF. The CDR3 DNA reads as TGTGCCAGCAGCTACTCGGGACAGGGGGCTTATCGCACTGAAGCTTTCTTT.

This chain joins TRBV2 and TRBJ1-1, with 9 bases lining up with TRBD1. This CDR3 is 15 amino acids long. The germline CDR1 and CDR2 sequences are SNHLY and FYNNEI. V lost 8 bases to trimming and J lost 4 bases; unmatched junction nucleotides: 11. CDR3 amino acids: CASPKIGQGPTEAFF. The CDR3 DNA reads TGTGCCAGCCCAAAGATAGGACAGGGGCCCACTGAAGCTTTCTTT.

The V gene is TRBV7-2, the J gene TRBJ2-7; 8 bases fit TRBD2. Germline CDR1 and CDR2: SGHTA and FQGNSA. Unmatched junction bases numbered 3, after V lost 5 bases and J lost 0 bases. This CDR3 has 14 amino acids. CDR3 residues: CASSRGGSSYEQYF. CDR3 nucleotides: TGTGCCAGCAGCCGCGGGGGGAGCTCCTACGAGCAGTACTTC.

This chain uses TRBV6-6 with TRBJ1-1; D gene uncertain. The CDR3 spans 13 residues. The V gene's germline CDR1 is MNHNY and CDR2 SVGAGI (reference sequence). V gave up 11 bases and J gave up 2 bases, with 15 bases separating them. CDR3 nucleotide sequence: TGTGCCCACCGAATCACAGACAACACTGAAGCTTTCTTT. Its protein product is CAHRITDNTEAFF.

This clone was detected only a few times. Other DNA sequences in this specimen translate into the identical CDR3. The chain has TRBV9 and TRBJ2-7; D gene ambiguous. The CDR3 runs 14 residues. CDR1 is SGDLS, CDR2 YYNGEE, per germline. Trimming pared 1 base from V and 0 bases from J, leaving 8 bases between. CDR3 in amino acids: CASSVTGSSYEQYF. CDR3 coding DNA: TGTGCCAGCAGCGTAACGGGTTCCTCCTACGAGCAGTACTTC.

The chain employs TRBV5-5 and TRBJ2-3, with D perhaps matching TRBD1 (6 bases). Germline-derived CDR1 and CDR2 are SGHKS and YYEKEE (reference sequence). V lost 5 bases and J 6 bases, leaving 19 bases between the germline ends. This CDR3 is 15 amino acids long. The CDR3: CASSLRGYEADTQYF. The CDR3 bases are TGTGCCAGCAGTCTCAGGGGATACGAGGCCGATACGCAGTATTTT.

The gene calls are TRBV19 and TRBJ1-4; D ambiguous. The CDR3 runs 15 residues. CDR1 and CDR2 from the germline V gene are LNHDA and SQIVND (reference sequence). Trimming took 4 bases from V and 0 from J, leaving 9 bases between them. CDR3: CASSTEVTTNEKLFF. CDR3 DNA sequence: TGTGCCAGTAGTACCGAGGTTACAACTAATGAAAAACTGTTTTTT.

The chain is built from TRBV19 and TRBJ2-1, with a weak D call TRBD2 (6 bases). With 3 bases removed from V and 8 bases from J, the gap between germline ends came to 11 bases. Per the germline V gene, CDR1 is LNHDA and CDR2 is SQIVND (reference sequence). This CDR3 contains 13 residues. The CDR3 region is CASSMRKRDEQFF. The CDR3 DNA is TGTGCCAGTAGTATGCGGAAGCGGGATGAGCAGTTCTTC.

The chain carries TRBV9 and TRBJ1-5, with 8 bases matching TRBD1. Unmatched junction bases numbered 7, after V lost 3 bases and J lost 2 bases. The CDR3 has 16 residues. Germline assignment: CDR1 SGDLS and CDR2 YYNGEE. The CDR3 DNA follows: TGTGCCAGCAGCGCAGGACAGGGACGGGGCAATCAGCCCCAGCATTTT. Protein product: CASSAGQGRGNQPQHF.

The chain recombines TRBV30 with TRBJ1-6; 7 bases fit TRBD1. The germline CDR1 and CDR2 sequences are GTSNPN and SVGIG (reference sequence). The length of the CDR3 is 16 residues. J lost 7 bases, V lost 2 bases, and 11 bases had no gene match. The CDR3 nucleotides are TGTGCCTGGAGTTACAGGGGATCCAACCCAAATTCACCCCTCCACTTT. Protein sequence: CAWSYRGSNPNSPLHF.

This clone was counted only a few times. The chain joins TRBV5-1 to TRBJ1-2; TRBD1 aligns across 7 bases. With V trimmed by 4 bases and J by 5 bases, 8 bases remained unmatched. Germline lookup yields CDR1 SGHRS and CDR2 YFSETQ. The CDR3 extends over 14 amino acids. CDR3 DNA sequence: TGCGCCAGCAGCAGTGAGGGGGCGTCTTATGGCTACACCTTC. Its translation: CASSSEGASYGYTF.

This clone was counted a few times. The chain joins TRBV7-2 to TRBJ1-2, with D possibly matching TRBD1 (5 bases). The germline V gene encodes CDR1 SGHTA and CDR2 FQGNSA. CDR3 size: 14 residues. The V end was cut by 3 bases, the J end by 7 bases, with 15 bases between. The CDR3 DNA follows: TGTGCCAGCAGCTTCCAGCGGGGGAAAGGTGGCTACACCTTC. It specifies CASSFQRGKGGYTF.

The J gene is TRBJ1-2, the V gene TRBV5-1; TRBD1 agrees at 9 bases. The junction had 12 bases not matched to a gene; V was cut back by 5 bases and J by 7 bases. Germline V CDR1 and CDR2: SGHRS, YFSETQ. The CDR3 sequence is 15 residues long. CDR3 loop: CASRFNRGLESGYTF. Written as DNA, the CDR3 is TGCGCCAGCAGGTTTAACAGGGGGCTAGAGAGTGGCTACACCTTC.

The chain employs TRBV5-1 and TRBJ2-7; 8 nucleotides match TRBD1. This CDR3 is 15 amino acids long. J was trimmed by 0 bases and V by 4 bases; bases with no gene match: 6. Germline CDR1 and CDR2: SGHRS and YFSETQ. The CDR3, as DNA: TGCGCCAGCAGCCTGGCAGGGGGCTACTCCTACGAGCAGTACTTC. Its translation: CASSLAGGYSYEQYF.

The chain uses TRBV7-2 and TRBJ2-1, with 7 bases identical to TRBD2. The junction had 17 bases not matched to a gene; V was cut back by 5 bases and J by 4 bases. The CDR3 is made up of 18 amino acids. Germline loops: CDR1 SGHTA, CDR2 FQGNSA. The CDR3 is CASSPPRSGTTLYNEQFF. The CDR3 bases are TGTGCCAGCAGCCCCCCCCGATCCGGGACTACCTTATACAATGAGCAGTTCTTC.

The chain couples TRBV28 to TRBJ2-1; D might be TRBD1 (7 bases). V lost 10 bases and J 0 bases, leaving 16 bases between the germline ends. CDR3 length: 15 residues. The germline V gene encodes CDR1 MDHEN and CDR2 SYDVKM. CDR3 in DNA: TGTGCCACAATCGGGGGACAGCTCTCCTACAATGAGCAGTTCTTC. This codes for CATIGGQLSYNEQFF.

This chain uses TRBV29-1 with TRBJ2-7, with no clear D. The germline V gene encodes CDR1 SQVTM and CDR2 ANQGSEA. V lost 0 bases and J 5 bases, leaving 5 bases between the germline ends. This CDR3 has 11 amino acids. CDR3 nucleotides: TGCAGCGTTGAAGAGAGGCACGAGCAGTACTTC. Protein sequence: CSVEERHEQYF.

The count of this clone is one. The CDR3 loop reads CASSRTGLEGGFF. The CDR3, as DNA: TGCGCCAGCAGCAGGACAGGGTTAGAAGGAGGGTTCTTT. The rearrangement links TRBV5-1 to TRBJ1-1, with 8 bases identical to TRBD1. The J segment lost 14 bases and the V segment lost 4 bases, leaving 13 bases of the junction unmatched. The CDR3 has 13 residues. Germline V lookup: CDR1 SGHRS, CDR2 YFSETQ.

The V and J genes are TRBV5-5 and TRBJ2-7, with no clear D. The V gene's germline CDR1 is SGHKS and CDR2 YYEKEE (reference sequence). V was cut by 0 bases and J by 0 bases, with 10 bases left in between. The CDR3 sequence is 15 residues long. The CDR3 region is CASSLGGTSSYEQYF. The CDR3 coding sequence is TGTGCCAGCAGCTTGGGAGGAACGAGCTCCTACGAGCAGTACTTC.

The chain employs TRBV29-1 and TRBJ1-2; TRBD1 aligns across 7 bases. CDR1 is SQVTM and CDR2 is ANQGSEA in the germline V gene. After removal of 2 bases from V and 4 bases from J, the junction contained 7 bases not matched to a gene. This CDR3 comprises 14 residues. CDR3: CSVEKGAKAYGYTF. CDR3 coding DNA: TGCAGCGTTGAAAAGGGGGCTAAGGCCTATGGCTACACCTTC.

The chain uses TRBV14 and TRBJ1-2, with a possible D match to TRBD1 (5 bases). Trimming left V 5 bases short and J 3 bases short, with 13 bases between. This CDR3 is 14 amino acids long. The germline gives CDR1 SGHDN, CDR2 FVKESK. The CDR3 sequence is CASSAGGVDYGYTF. The CDR3 DNA reads as TGTGCCAGCAGCGCGGGAGGGGTGGACTATGGCTACACCTTC.